Below are 8 T cell receptor beta chains sequenced from a single sample in a study of PD-L1 blockade in urothelial cancer. Time point meaning: peripheral blood 6 weeks after treatment start. Here immunoSEQ multiplex PCR was the method, and the copy in TCRdb shows in-frame clones only, minus some. The table has approximately 40,000 clones, 86% seen once. The starting material was PBMCs, obtained around atezolizumab (anti-PD-L1) treatment. The receptors shown here come from a man in his sixties with urothelial cancer.

This rearrangement joins TRBV5-1 to TRBJ1-1; 12 nucleotides match TRBD1. The V and J ends lost 5 bases and 5 bases, in that order; junction bases with no gene match: 16. CDR3 length equals 18 residues. Germline CDR1 reads SGHRS; CDR2 reads YFSETQ. The CDR3 loop reads CASRGTRDRGLLETEAFF. The CDR3 DNA sequence: TGCGCCAGCAGGGGGACAAGGGACAGGGGGCTCCTCGAGACTGAAGCTTTCTTT.

The chain employs TRBV5-1 and TRBJ1-5, with D unclear. V was pared by 2 bases and J by 2 bases, with 11 bases between. Germline values: CDR1 SGHRS, CDR2 YFSETQ. This CDR3 has 15 amino acids. CDR3 amino acids: CASSLEGLGNQPQHF. The CDR3 nucleotides are TGCGCCAGCAGCTTAGAGGGCTTGGGCAATCAGCCCCAGCATTTT. Full variable domain (rest looked up from reference TRBV5-1 and TRBJ1-5): KAGVTQTPRYLIKTRGQQVTLSCSPISGHRSVSWYQQTPGQGLQFLFEYFSETQRNKGNFPGRFSGRQFSNSRSEMNVSTLELGDSALYLCASSLEGLGNQPQHFGDGTRLSIL.

Only one count was recorded for this clone. The chain recombines TRBV10-3 with TRBJ2-7; TRBD1 might be the D (6 bases). The CDR3 runs to 14 residues. The germline V gene has CDR1 ENHRY and CDR2 SYGVKD. V was pared by 5 bases and J by 5 bases, with 16 bases between. The CDR3 here is CAISPTGGKDEQYF. The CDR3 DNA is TGTGCCATCAGTCCGACAGGAGGTAAGGACGAGCAGTACTTC.

Only one count was recorded for this clone. V gene TRBV29-1 combines with J gene TRBJ2-1; 13 bases line up with TRBD2. There are 15 residues in the CDR3. Trimming at V came to 1 base and at J to 13 bases, leaving 10 bases not matched to a gene. Germline loops: CDR1 SQVTM, CDR2 ANQGSEA. CDR3 in amino acids: CSVEGALAGGREQFF. CDR3 DNA sequence: TGCAGCGTTGAAGGGGCACTAGCGGGAGGGCGGGAACAGTTCTTC.

The chain employs TRBV30 and TRBJ2-1; no definite D call. Germline V lookup: CDR1 GTSNPN, CDR2 SVGIG (reference sequence). V dropped 2 bases and J dropped 8 bases, with 13 bases sitting between them. This CDR3 contains 13 residues. CDR3 coding DNA: TGTGCCTGGAGTTACCCCCCTCGGGATGAGCAGTTCTTC. It yields the protein CAWSYPPRDEQFF.

This chain links TRBV30 with TRBJ2-5; D may be TRBD1 (6 bases). CDR1 and CDR2 from the germline V gene are GTSNPN and SVGIG (reference sequence). The germline V and J ends were trimmed by 1 base and 1 base, with 10 bases remaining between them. There are 14 residues in the CDR3. The CDR3 DNA sequence: TGTGCCTGGAGTGCACAGGGTTCCCAAGAGACCCAGTACTTC. It is translated as CAWSAQGSQETQYF.

This clone has only one observation. This chain uses TRBV28 with TRBJ1-5; D gene unclear. Germline-derived CDR1 and CDR2 are MDHEN and SYDVKM. V dropped 6 bases and J dropped 5 bases, with 17 bases sitting between them. This CDR3 spans 15 amino acids. For the CDR3, the DNA is TGTGCCAGCAGCCCCCCGAGCCCGGCGGATCAGCCCCAGCATTTT. Protein sequence: CASSPPSPADQPQHF.

This chain uses TRBV5-4 with TRBJ1-2; 7 nucleotides match TRBD1. The CDR3 covers 14 residues. V lost 2 bases, J lost 7 bases, and 8 bases stayed unmatched. CDR1 SGHNT and CDR2 YYREEE come from the germline V gene (reference sequence). Written as DNA, the CDR3 is TGTGCCAGCAGCTTAGTGATACAGGGGTCTGGCTACACCTTC. Translation gives CASSLVIQGSGYTF.